Sequencing of this T cell receptor beta chain was carried out in a study of blood T cell repertoires in COVID-19. Overall study context: Donors in the United States, Italy and Spain gave samples during acute or convalescent COVID-19. Sources were T cells, B-cell-depleted T cells, or PBMCs; the material itself was cDNA or gDNA.

The CDR3 has 15 residues. Germline lookup yields CDR1 SEHNR and CDR2 FQNEAQ (reference sequence). With 5 bases removed from V and 4 bases from J, the gap between germline ends came to 15 bases. TCRdb keeps only in-frame clones here, not all; method: immunoSEQ multiplex PCR. The table records roughly 300,000 clones, 87% of them present only once. Cohort allocation depended upon clinical history that participants reported. Material: PBMCs or T cells enriched from blood (not recorded which). The sequence derives from a woman between 25 and 40 years old who had recovered from COVID-19. The chain couples TRBV7-9 to TRBJ1-5, with a possible D match to TRBD1 (5 bases). CDR3 sequence: CASSEEGPINQPQHF. CDR3 in DNA: TGTGCCAGCAGCGAGGAGGGGCCGATAAATCAGCCCCAGCATTTT.